This T cell receptor beta chain derives from a study of somatic mutations in cytotoxic T cells in rheumatoid arthritis. Whole-study context: Right after diagnosis, and before any treatment had started, patient peripheral blood (almost 31 ml EDTA) was drawn. There were some V beta antibody-stained T-cell populations flow-sorted at nearly 100% purity, and these included V beta1+ cells sequenced for TCRB. Whole-study findings and limits: Age was associated with higher CD8+ clonality in rheumatoid arthritis patients, not in healthy controls. Nothing was done to adjust for multiple comparisons when TRBV07 showed up slightly less in rheumatoid arthritis patients.

Some clones are missing from TCRdb's copy, which holds only in-frame ones; the method was immunoSEQ multiplex PCR. The sample lists around 23,000 clones, about 82% occurring once. Turning to this clone: The antigen remains undetermined.

Germline trimming cut 1 base from V and 5 bases from J; bases unmatched to any gene: 7. The CDR3 consists of 16 residues. CDR1 is SEHNR, CDR2 FQNEAQ, per germline (reference sequence). The source material was CD8+ T cells sorted from blood. This chain joins TRBV7-9 and TRBJ1-1, with TRBD1 matching 10 bases. This TCR was sampled from an adult with rheumatoid arthritis. The CDR3: CASSLETGGVETEAFF. The CDR3 nucleotides read TGTGCCAGCAGCTTAGAGACAGGGGGCGTAGAGACTGAAGCTTTCTTT.